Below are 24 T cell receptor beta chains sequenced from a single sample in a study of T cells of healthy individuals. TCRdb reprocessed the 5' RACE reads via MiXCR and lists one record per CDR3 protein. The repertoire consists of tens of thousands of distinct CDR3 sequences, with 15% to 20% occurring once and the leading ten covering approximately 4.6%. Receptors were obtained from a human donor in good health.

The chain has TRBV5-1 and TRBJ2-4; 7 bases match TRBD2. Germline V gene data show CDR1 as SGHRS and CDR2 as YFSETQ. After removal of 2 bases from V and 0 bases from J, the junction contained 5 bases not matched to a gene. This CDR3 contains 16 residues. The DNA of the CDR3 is TGCGCCAGCAGCTTCAGGGAGGGACTAGCCAAAAACATTCAGTACTTC. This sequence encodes CASSFREGLAKNIQYF.

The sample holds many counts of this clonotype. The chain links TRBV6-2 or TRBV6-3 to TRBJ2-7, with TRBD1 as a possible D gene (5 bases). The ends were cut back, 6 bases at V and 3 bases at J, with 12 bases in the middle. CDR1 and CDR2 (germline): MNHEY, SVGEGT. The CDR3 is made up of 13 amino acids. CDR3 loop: CASRSNQGYEQYF. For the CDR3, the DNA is TGTGCCAGCAGGAGTAACCAGGGCTACGAGCAGTACTTC.

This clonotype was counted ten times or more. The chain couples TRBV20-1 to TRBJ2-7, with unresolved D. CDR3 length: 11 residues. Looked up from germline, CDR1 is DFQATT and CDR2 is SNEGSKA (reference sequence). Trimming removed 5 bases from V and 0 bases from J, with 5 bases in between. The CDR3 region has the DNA TGCAGTGCTCAATTCTCCTACGAGCAGTACTTC. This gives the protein CSAQFSYEQYF.

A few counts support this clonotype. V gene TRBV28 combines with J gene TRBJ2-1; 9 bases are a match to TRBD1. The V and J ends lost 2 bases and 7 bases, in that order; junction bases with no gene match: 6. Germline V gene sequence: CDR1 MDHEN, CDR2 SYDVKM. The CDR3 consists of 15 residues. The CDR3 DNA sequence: TGTGCCAGCAGTTTAGAAACAGGGGGCTTAAATGAGCAGTTCTTC. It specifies CASSLETGGLNEQFF.

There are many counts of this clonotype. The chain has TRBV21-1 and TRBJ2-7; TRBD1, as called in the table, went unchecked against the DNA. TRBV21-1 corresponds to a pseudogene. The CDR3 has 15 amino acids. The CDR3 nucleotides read TGTGCCAGCAGCAAAGGGTGGGACAGGGTGAGCGAGCAGTACTTC. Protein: CASSKGWDRVSEQYF.

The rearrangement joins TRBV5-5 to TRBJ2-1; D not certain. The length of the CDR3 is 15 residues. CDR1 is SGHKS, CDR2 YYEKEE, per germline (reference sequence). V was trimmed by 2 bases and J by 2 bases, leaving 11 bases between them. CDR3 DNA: TGTGCCAGCAGCTTTTCCAGATATCCCTACAATGAGCAGTTCTTC. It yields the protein CASSFSRYPYNEQFF.

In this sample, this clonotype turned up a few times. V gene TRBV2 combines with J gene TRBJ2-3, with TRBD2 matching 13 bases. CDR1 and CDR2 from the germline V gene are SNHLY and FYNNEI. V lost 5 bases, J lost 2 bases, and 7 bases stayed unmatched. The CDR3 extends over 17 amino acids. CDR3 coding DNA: TGTGCCAGCAGTAGACTAGCGGGAGGTCATAACACAGATACGCAGTATTTT. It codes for CASSRLAGGHNTDTQYF.

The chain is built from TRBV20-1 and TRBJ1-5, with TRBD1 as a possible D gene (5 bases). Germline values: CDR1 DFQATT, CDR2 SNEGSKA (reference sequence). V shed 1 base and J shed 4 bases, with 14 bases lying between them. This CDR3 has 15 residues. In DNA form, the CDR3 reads TGCAGTGCTAGAGTAGCCGGGGGGACGAATCAGCCCCAGCATTTT. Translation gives CSARVAGGTNQPQHF.

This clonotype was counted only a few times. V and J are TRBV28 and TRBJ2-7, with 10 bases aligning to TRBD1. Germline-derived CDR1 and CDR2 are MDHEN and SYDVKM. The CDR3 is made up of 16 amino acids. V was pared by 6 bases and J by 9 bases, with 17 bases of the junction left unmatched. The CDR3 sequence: CASRSPPGQGPFGQYF. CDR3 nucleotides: TGTGCCAGCAGGAGCCCACCGGGACAGGGGCCCTTCGGGCAGTACTTC.

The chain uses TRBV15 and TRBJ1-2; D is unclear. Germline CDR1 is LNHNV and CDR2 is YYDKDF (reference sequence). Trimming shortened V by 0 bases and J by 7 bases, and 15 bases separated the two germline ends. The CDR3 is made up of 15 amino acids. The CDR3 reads CATSRDSAASGGYTF. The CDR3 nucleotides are TGTGCCACCAGCAGAGATTCGGCCGCCTCGGGTGGCTACACCTTC.

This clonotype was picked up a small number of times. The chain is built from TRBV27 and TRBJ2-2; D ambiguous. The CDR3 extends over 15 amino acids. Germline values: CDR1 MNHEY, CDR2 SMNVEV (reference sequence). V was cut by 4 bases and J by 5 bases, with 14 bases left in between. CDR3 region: CASSWALDLTGELFF. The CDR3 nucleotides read TGTGCCAGCAGTTGGGCCCTGGACCTAACCGGGGAGCTGTTTTTT.

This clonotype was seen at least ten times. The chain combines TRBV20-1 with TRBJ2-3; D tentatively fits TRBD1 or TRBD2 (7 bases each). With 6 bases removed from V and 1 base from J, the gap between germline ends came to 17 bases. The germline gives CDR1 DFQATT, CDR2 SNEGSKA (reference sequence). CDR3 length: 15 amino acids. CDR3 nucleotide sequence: TGCAGTGCCCTCAGGGGGGGCACGGGCACAGATACGCAGTATTTT. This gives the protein CSALRGGTGTDTQYF.

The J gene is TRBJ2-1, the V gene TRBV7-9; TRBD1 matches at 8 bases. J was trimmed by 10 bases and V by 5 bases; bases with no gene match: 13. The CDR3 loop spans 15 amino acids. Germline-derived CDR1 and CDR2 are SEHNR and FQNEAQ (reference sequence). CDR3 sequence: CASSPGDRTPYEQFF. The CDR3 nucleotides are TGTGCCAGCAGCCCCGGGGACAGGACGCCTTACGAGCAGTTCTTC. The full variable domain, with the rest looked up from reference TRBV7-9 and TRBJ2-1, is DTGVSQNPRHKITKRGQNVTFRCDPISEHNRLYWYRQTLGQGPEFLTYFQNEAQLEKSRLLSDRFSAERPKGSFSTLEIQRTEQGDSAMYLCASSPGDRTPYEQFFGPGTRLTVL.

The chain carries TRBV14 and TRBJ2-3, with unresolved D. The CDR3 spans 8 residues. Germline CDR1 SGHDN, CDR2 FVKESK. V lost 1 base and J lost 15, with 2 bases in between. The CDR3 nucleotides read TGTGCCAGCAGCCAAGTCTATTTT. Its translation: CASSQVYF.

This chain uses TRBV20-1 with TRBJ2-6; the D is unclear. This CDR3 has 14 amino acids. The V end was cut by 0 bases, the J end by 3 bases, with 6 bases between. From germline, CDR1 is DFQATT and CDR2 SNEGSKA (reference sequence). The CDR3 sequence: CSARESVGANVLTF. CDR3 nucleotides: TGCAGTGCTAGAGAGAGCGTTGGGGCCAACGTCCTGACTTTC.

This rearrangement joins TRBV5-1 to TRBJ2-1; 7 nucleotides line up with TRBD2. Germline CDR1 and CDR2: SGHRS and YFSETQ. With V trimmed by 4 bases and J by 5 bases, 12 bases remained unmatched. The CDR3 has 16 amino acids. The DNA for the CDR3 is TGCGCCAGCAGCCCCCTGCCCGGACTAGGGAACAATGAGCAGTTCTTC. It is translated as CASSPLPGLGNNEQFF.

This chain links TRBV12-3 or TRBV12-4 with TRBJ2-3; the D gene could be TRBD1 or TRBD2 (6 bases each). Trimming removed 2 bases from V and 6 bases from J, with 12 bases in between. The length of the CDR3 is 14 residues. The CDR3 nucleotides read TGTGCCAGCAGTTTAAGGGGGGCCGGGGATACGCAGTATTTT. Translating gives CASSLRGAGDTQYF.

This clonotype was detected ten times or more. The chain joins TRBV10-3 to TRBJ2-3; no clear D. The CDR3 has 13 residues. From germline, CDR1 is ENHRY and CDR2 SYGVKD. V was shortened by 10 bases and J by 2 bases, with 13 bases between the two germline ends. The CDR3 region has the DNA TGTGCCACCCTCCCGGTCAACACAGATACGCAGTATTTT. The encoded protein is CATLPVNTDTQYF.

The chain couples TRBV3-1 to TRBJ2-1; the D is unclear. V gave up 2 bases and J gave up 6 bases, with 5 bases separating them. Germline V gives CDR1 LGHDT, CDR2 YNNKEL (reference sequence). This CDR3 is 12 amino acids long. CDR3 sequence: CASSQTLNEQFF. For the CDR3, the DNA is TGTGCCAGCAGCCAAACCCTCAATGAGCAGTTCTTC.

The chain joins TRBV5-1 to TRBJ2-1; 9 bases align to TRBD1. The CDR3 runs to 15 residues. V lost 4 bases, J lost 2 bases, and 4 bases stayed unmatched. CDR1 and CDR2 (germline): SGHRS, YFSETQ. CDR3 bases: TGCGCCAGCAGCGTCGGACAGGGGACCTACAATGAGCAGTTCTTC. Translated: CASSVGQGTYNEQFF.

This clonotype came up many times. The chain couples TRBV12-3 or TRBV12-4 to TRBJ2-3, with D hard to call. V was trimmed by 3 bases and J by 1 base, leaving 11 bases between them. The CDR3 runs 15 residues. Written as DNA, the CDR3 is TGTGCCAGCAGTTTCCTAACGGCTGGCACAGATACGCAGTATTTT. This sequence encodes CASSFLTAGTDTQYF.

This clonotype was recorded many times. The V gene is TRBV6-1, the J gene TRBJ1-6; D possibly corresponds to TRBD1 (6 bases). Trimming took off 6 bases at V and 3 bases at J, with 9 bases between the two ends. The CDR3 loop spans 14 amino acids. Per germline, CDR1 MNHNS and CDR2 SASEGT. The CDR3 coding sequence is TGTGCCAGCAGGCTGGACAGCTATAATTCACCCCTCCACTTT. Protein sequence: CASRLDSYNSPLHF.

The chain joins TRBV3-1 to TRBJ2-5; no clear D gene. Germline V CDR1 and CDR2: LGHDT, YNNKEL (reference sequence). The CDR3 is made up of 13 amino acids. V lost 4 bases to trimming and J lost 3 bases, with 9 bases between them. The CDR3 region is CASSRIYEETQYF. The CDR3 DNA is TGTGCCAGCAGCCGAATATACGAAGAGACCCAGTACTTC.

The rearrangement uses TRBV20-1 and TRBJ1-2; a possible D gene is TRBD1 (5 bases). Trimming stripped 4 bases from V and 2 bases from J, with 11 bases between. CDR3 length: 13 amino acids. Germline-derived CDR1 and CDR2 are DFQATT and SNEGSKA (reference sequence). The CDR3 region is CSAIKQDNYGYTF. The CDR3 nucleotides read TGCAGTGCTATTAAACAGGACAACTATGGCTACACCTTC.